Presented here are 14 T cell receptor beta chains from one specimen sequenced in a study of T cells in women clearing cervical HPV infection. The method was immunoSEQ multiplex PCR; TCRdb's version includes in-frame clones alone and lacks a portion of them. The listing contains roughly 48,000 clones. Sequencing input: blood buffy coat. Receptors were obtained from a woman aged 18 to 75 with a cervical HPV16 infection that either progressed to CIN3+ or cleared (not recorded which).

The CDR3 spells CAIKDRVDQPQHF. CDR3 DNA (partial): TGTGCCATCAAGGACAGGGTAGATCAGCCC. The V gene is TRBV10-3, the J gene TRBJ1-5; 8 bases agree with TRBD1. With the read ending 3 residues before the CDR3 end, the germline J gene is used to fill in that end. Per germline, CDR1 ENHRY and CDR2 SYGVKD. The CDR3 sequence is 13 residues long. The trim removed 7 bases at V and 5 bases at J, leaving 4 bases unmatched.

Concerning this clone: The CDR3 goes on 3 residues after the read ends, and that part is filled in from the germline J gene. The chain has TRBV7-9 and TRBJ1-3; D not resolved. The CDR3 consists of 12 residues. Germline loops: CDR1 SEHNR, CDR2 FQNEAQ (reference sequence). The V gene lost 9 bases and the J gene lost 0 bases, with 6 bases spanning the gap. Incomplete CDR3 DNA: TGTGCCAGTTCCTACTCTGGAAACACC. Its translation: CASSYSGNT. The full CDR3 protein is CASSYSGNTIYF.

The sequenced CDR3 bases are TGCGCCAGCAGCTTGTTCCAGGGCATCACCTACGAG. Translating it yields CASSLFQGITYE. The full CDR3 sequence reads CASSLFQGITYEQYF. The chain couples TRBV5-1 to TRBJ2-7, with TRBD1 as a possible D gene (5 bases). Sequencing ends 3 residues short of the CDR3 end; the germline J gene provides the rest. V dropped 1 base and J dropped 2 bases, with 13 bases sitting between them. Germline assignment: CDR1 SGHRS and CDR2 YFSETQ. This CDR3 comprises 15 residues.

Concerning this clone itself: Read data end 3 residues before the CDR3 end; the end is taken from the germline J gene. V usage is TRBV28 and J usage is TRBJ1-4, with D perhaps TRBD1 (5 bases). Germline V lookup: CDR1 MDHEN, CDR2 SYDVKM. The CDR3 runs to 16 residues. Trimming removed 3 bases at V and 6 bases at J, with 17 bases between. CDR3 amino acids: CASSFIPGHSDEKLFF. The part of the CDR3 DNA that was read is TGTGCCAGCAGTTTTATTCCCGGACACTCCGATGAAAAA. Variable domain in full (rest from reference TRBV28 and TRBJ1-4): DVKVTQSSRYLVKRTGEKVFLECVQDMDHENMFWYRQDPGLGLRLIYFSYDVKMKEKGDIPEGYSVSREKKERFSLILESASTNQTSMYLCASSFIPGHSDEKLFFGSGTQLSVL.

Notes on this clone: The sequenced fragment ends 3 residues before the CDR3 boundary, so the rest is inferred from the germline J gene. V is TRBV18 and J is TRBJ2-5; D remains unclear. Trimming pared 0 bases from V and 3 bases from J, leaving 2 bases between. Germline CDR1 KGHSH, CDR2 LQKENI. The CDR3 is 12 residues long. The CDR3 bases that were read are TGTGCCAGCTCACCACCCAAAGAGACC. It is translated as CASSPPKET. The full CDR3 reads CASSPPKETQYF. The full variable domain, rest sourced from reference TRBV18 and TRBJ2-5, is NAGVMQNPRHLVRRRGQEARLRCSPMKGHSHVYWYRQLPEEGLKFMVYLQKENIIDESGMPKERFSAEFPKEGPSILRIQQVVRGDSAAYFCASSPPKETQYFGPGTRLLVL.

Concerning this clone: The CDR3 end falls 3 residues outside the read, so it is completed with the germline J gene. The V gene is TRBV27, the J gene TRBJ2-7; no reliable D call. The ends were cut back, 5 bases at V and 2 bases at J, with 10 bases in the middle. The CDR3 is made up of 13 amino acids. Germline V gene sequence: CDR1 MNHEY, CDR2 SMNVEV (reference sequence). The CDR3 is CASSPGSPYEQYF. The CDR3 DNA, read in part, is TGTGCCAGCAGTCCAGGTTCCCCCTACGAG.

To note about this clone: The read terminates 3 residues ahead of where the CDR3 ends, so the germline J gene completes it. This chain connects TRBV5-4 to TRBJ2-1; 10 positions match TRBD1. This CDR3 spans 15 amino acids. Germline V CDR1 and CDR2: SGHNT, YYREEE (reference sequence). Trimming cost V 0 bases and J 4 bases; bases outside gene matches: 1. CDR3: CASSLGDRGYNEQFF. The part of the CDR3 DNA that was read is TGTGCCAGCAGCTTGGGGGACAGGGGTTACAATGAG.

The CDR3 bases that were read are TGTGCCAGCTCAAGCTCCGGGACATCGGCGGCGCGCGGC. Encoded protein: CASSSSGTSAARG. The complete CDR3 protein is CASSSSGTSAARGYTF. The V call is TRBV18, the J call TRBJ1-2; maybe TRBD1 (6 bases). The read ends 3 residues before the CDR3 terminus; that terminus is restored from the germline J gene. This CDR3 region has 16 residues. Germline-derived CDR1 and CDR2 are KGHSH and LQKENI.

In regard to this clone: From the germline J gene comes the end of the CDR3, since the read stops 3 residues before it. The chain joins TRBV12-3 or TRBV12-4 to TRBJ1-2, with D possibly TRBD1 on 6 matching bases. V was trimmed by 6 bases and J by 6 bases, leaving 14 bases between them. This CDR3 is built from 13 residues. The CDR3 reads CASSLEQGHGYTF. Partial CDR3 DNA: TGTGCCAGCAGCCTCGAACAGGGCCATGGC.

Note on this clone: With the read ending 3 residues before the CDR3 end, the germline J gene is used to fill in that end. J is TRBJ1-5 and V is TRBV12-3 or TRBV12-4, with 8 bases matching TRBD1. The CDR3 covers 14 residues. The trim removed 6 bases at V and 2 bases at J, leaving 3 bases unmatched. The CDR3 DNA, read in part, is TGTGCCAGCAGGGGGACAGGCCGCAATCAGCCC. Amino acids: CASRGTGRNQP. The CDR3, in full, reads CASRGTGRNQPQHF.

A remark on this clone: The read halts 3 residues ahead of the CDR3 end, with the missing end drawn from the germline J gene. V and J are TRBV10-3 and TRBJ2-5, with 12 positions matching TRBD2. Trimming at V came to 4 bases and at J to 0 bases, leaving 3 bases not matched to a gene. The V gene's germline CDR1 is ENHRY and CDR2 SYGVKD. CDR3 length: 16 residues. The covered CDR3 bases are TGTGCCATCAGTGGGGGGACTAGCGGGTACCAAGAGACC. Amino acids: CAISGGTSGYQET. The whole CDR3 sequence reads CAISGGTSGYQETQYF.

Concerning this clone: The observed sequence ends 3 residues before the CDR3 terminus, with the missing tail filled in from the germline J gene. The chain couples TRBV30 to TRBJ1-4; D is possibly TRBD1 (5 bases). The CDR3 is made up of 13 amino acids. With 8 bases removed from V and 8 bases from J, the gap between germline ends came to 18 bases. Germline V gene data show CDR1 as GTSNPN and CDR2 as SVGIG (reference sequence). The CDR3 spells CAGGGPPGEKLFF. CDR3 DNA, as far as it was read: TGTGCCGGGGGGGGACCACCCGGCGAAAAA.

As to this clone: The sequence runs out 3 residues before the end of the CDR3; the remainder is reconstructed from the germline J gene. The V gene is TRBV28, the J gene TRBJ1-1, with D perhaps matching TRBD1 (6 bases). The CDR3 covers 14 residues. CDR1 MDHEN and CDR2 SYDVKM come from the germline V gene. V lost 5 bases and J 1 base, leaving 11 bases between the germline ends. The CDR3 DNA, read in part, is TGTGCCAGCAGTGGTGGGGGCCGGAACACTGAA. This codes for CASSGGGRNTE. The complete CDR3 reads CASSGGGRNTEAFF.

As for this clone: The CDR3 end falls 3 residues outside the read, so it is completed with the germline J gene. The chain carries TRBV5-1 and TRBJ1-6; a weak D match, TRBD1 (5 bases). The CDR3 extends over 13 amino acids. V was clipped by 0 bases and J by 10 bases, with 8 bases between them. Germline V CDR1 and CDR2: SGHRS, YFSETQ. The chain's CDR3 is CASSLVGGSPLHF. CDR3 bases read: TGCGCCAGCAGCTTGGTGGGGGGATCACCC.